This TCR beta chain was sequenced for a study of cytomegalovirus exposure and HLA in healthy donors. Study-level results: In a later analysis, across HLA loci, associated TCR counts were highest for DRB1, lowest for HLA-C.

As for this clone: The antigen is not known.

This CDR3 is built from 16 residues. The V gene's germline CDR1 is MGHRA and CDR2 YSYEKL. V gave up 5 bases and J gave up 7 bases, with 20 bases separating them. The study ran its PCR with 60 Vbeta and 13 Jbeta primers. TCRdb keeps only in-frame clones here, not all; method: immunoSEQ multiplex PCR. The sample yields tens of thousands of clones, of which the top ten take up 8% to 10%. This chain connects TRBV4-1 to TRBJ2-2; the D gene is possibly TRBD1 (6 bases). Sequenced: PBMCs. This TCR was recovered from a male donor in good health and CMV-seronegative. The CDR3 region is CASSTPQAQGIGELFF. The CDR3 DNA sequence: TGCGCCAGCAGCACGCCCCAGGCACAGGGCATCGGGGAGCTGTTTTTT.